This entry features one TCR beta chain sequence. There are a few counts of this clone. What antigen it recognizes has not been identified. One base away there is no much larger clone; base qualities are not given. This specimen belongs to a study of OX40 agonist ivuxolimab in advanced cancers. In the study overall: Ivuxolimab, which targeted the costimulatory receptor OX40 (CD134), was an agonistic, fully human IgG2 monoclonal antibody. Intravenous ivuxolimab was administered to patients every 2 weeks at six dose levels: 0.01, 0.1, 0.3, 1.5, 3 and 10 mg/kg. Of the 50 or so patients in dose escalation, some 20 had hepatocellular carcinoma, approximately 15 had melanoma, 9 had renal cell carcinoma and 9 had head and neck cancer. The dose-escalation cohort was roughly 83% male with a mean age of about 54 years, ranging from roughly 23 to 80. Prior anti-PD-1, anti-PD-L1 or anti-CTLA-4 therapy was permitted, and checkpoint inhibitors had been received by around 40% of dose-escalation patients. Three dose-escalation patients achieved partial responses, one with hepatocellular carcinoma and two with cutaneous melanoma. Peripheral TCRbeta sequencing aimed to test whether ivuxolimab altered TCR sequence diversity and caused clonal T-cell expansion. The paper describes the monotherapy dose-escalation part (N ≈ 52 patients) of the phase I trial of ivuxolimab.

Patients with autoimmune disease history or receiving systemic immunosuppression were excluded from the trial. Peripheral blood for TCR sequencing was drawn from every dose cohort at baseline, at cycle 4 day 1 and at cycle 7 day 1. Samples came from an open-label, multicenter, first-in-human phase I dose-escalation trial of ivuxolimab. The trial enrolled adults with locally advanced or metastatic head and neck squamous cell, hepatocellular, melanoma or renal cell carcinoma. Before TCR sequencing, CD4+ and CD8+ T cells were separately sorted from peripheral blood. The research as a whole found: On average, CD8+ T cells showed more expanded clones than CD4+ T cells after ivuxolimab. Low levels of normalized T-cell clonal expansion were also seen in some nonresponding patients. In partial responders in the 0.1-3.0 mg/kg groups, normalized peripheral clonal expansion was found to be among the lowest, especially among CD8+ T cells. Which antigens the clonally expanded peripheral T cells were specific for was not determined. At doses of 0.1 to 3.0 mg/kg, clonal expansion of both CD4+ and CD8+ T cells in blood was seen between baseline and week 6.

Genomic DNA was extracted from sorted cells for sequencing of the TCRbeta CDR3 region. The immunoSEQ Assay was used for sequencing of TCRbeta CDR3 regions. TCRdb took this table from immuneACCESS and kept in-frame rearrangements with V and J called. Such tables lack part of the clones; where checked against another copy, unresolved V genes explain under half of the gap, and the rest is unexplained. Here the sample has 70,000 to 100,000 clones; approximately 80% occur a single time. The ten largest clonotypes hold around 1.1% of the sample. Relative to germline, V is missing 8 bases and J is missing 4 bases, with 9 bases of the junction outside any gene match. The CDR3 starts with the cysteine, ends with the phenylalanine, and has 15 residues. This entry keeps only the CDR3 DNA: 45 bases, framed from base 1. From a lookup of the germline V gene, CDR1 and CDR2 are ENHRY and SYGVKD.

This clonotype originated in an adult with an advanced solid tumor such as melanoma, head and neck, liver or kidney cancer. The sample here was CD4+ or CD8+ T cells sorted from blood, taken in a trial of the OX40 agonist ivuxolimab. This chain is built from TRBV10-3 and TRBJ1-5; 9 central bases correspond to TRBD1. The CDR3 amino acid sequence is: CAIGGGQGVNQPQHF. The DNA sequence reads TGTGCCATCGGGGGGGGACAGGGAGTTAATCAGCCCCAGCATTTT.